Shown below are 8 T cell receptor beta chains from a single sample sequenced in a study of cytotoxic CD8 clonotypes in ibrutinib-treated CLL. Profiled with immunoSEQ multiplex PCR; TCRdb holds only in-frame clones, not every one. The sample holds under 200,000 clones; roughly 77% are singletons and the top ten take approximately 2%. Sequenced here: PBMCs, sampled after 12 months of ibrutinib treatment. These receptors were obtained from a human donor with chronic lymphocytic leukemia.

This clone was seen more than once but under ten times. The chain joins TRBV7-6 to TRBJ1-5; D call uncertain. The ends were cut back, 5 bases at V and 1 base at J, with 15 bases in the middle. The CDR3 runs 16 residues. Germline CDR1 SGHVS, CDR2 FNYEAQ. CDR3 in DNA: TGTGCCAGCAGCCATGACCGGGCCGGGAGCAATCAGCCCCAGCATTTT. Translating gives CASSHDRAGSNQPQHF.

The gene calls are TRBV29-1 and TRBJ2-3, with D hard to call. V lost 3 bases, J lost 7 bases, and 8 bases lay in between. This CDR3 spans 11 amino acids. From germline, CDR1 is SQVTM and CDR2 ANQGSEA. CDR3 amino acids: CSVDVGNTQYF. The CDR3 bases are TGCAGCGTTGATGTTGGAAATACGCAGTATTTT.

The gene calls are TRBV19 and TRBJ1-2; D gene ambiguous. Trimming pared 2 bases from V and 2 bases from J, leaving 6 bases between. The CDR3 sequence is 13 residues long. Germline V gene lookup returns CDR1 LNHDA and CDR2 SQIVND (reference sequence). This CDR3 is CASSIPVNYGYTF. The CDR3 DNA follows: TGTGCCAGTAGTATACCAGTAAACTATGGCTACACCTTC.

This clone came up a few times. The same CDR3 also results from other DNA sequences found in this sample. The rearrangement uses TRBV29-1 and TRBJ1-2; no definite D call. Per germline, CDR1 SQVTM and CDR2 ANQGSEA. CDR3 length equals 12 residues. The V end was cut by 5 bases, the J end by 4 bases, with 11 bases between. The CDR3, as DNA: TGCAGCGTTCCCCAAGGGCTCTATGGCTACACCTTC. It translates to CSVPQGLYGYTF.

The CDR3 region has the DNA TGTGCCAGCAGTTTATTCGCGGGGGGCCTCGTTAGCACAGATACGCAGTATTTT. Protein product: CASSLFAGGLVSTDTQYF. The chain recombines TRBV27 with TRBJ2-3, with 8 bases matching TRBD2. The CDR3 length is 18 residues. Germline-derived CDR1 and CDR2 are MNHEY and SMNVEV (reference sequence). J was trimmed by 0 bases and V by 1 base; bases with no gene match: 9.

The rearrangement uses TRBV19 and TRBJ2-3; 9 bases agree with TRBD2. J was trimmed by 6 bases and V by 3 bases; bases with no gene match: 7. This CDR3 has 15 amino acids. Germline CDR1 is LNHDA and CDR2 is SQIVND (reference sequence). The CDR3 region is CASSIGRAGGDTQYF. CDR3 sequence (DNA): TGTGCCAGTAGTATCGGCAGGGCGGGGGGGGATACGCAGTATTTT.

The rearrangement links TRBV19 to TRBJ1-1; D unresolved. The CDR3 extends over 11 amino acids. CDR1 is LNHDA, CDR2 SQIVND, per germline (reference sequence). V lost 8 bases, J lost 5 bases, and 9 bases lay in between. The CDR3 protein is CASVLGTEAFF. The DNA for the CDR3 is TGTGCCAGTGTGTTGGGGACTGAAGCTTTCTTT.

This chain links TRBV5-6 with TRBJ1-1; possibly TRBD1 for D (6 bases). The CDR3 is made up of 14 amino acids. V was trimmed by 4 bases and J by 2 bases, leaving 12 bases between them. Germline CDR1 reads SGHDT; CDR2 reads YYEEEE. Written as DNA, the CDR3 is TGTGCCAGCAGCACCGGACAGACAAACACTGAAGCTTTCTTT. Its translation is CASSTGQTNTEAFF.